This T cell receptor beta chain was sequenced in a study of cytomegalovirus exposure and HLA in healthy donors (dated by TCRdb to the late 2010s). About the study as a whole: An earlier analysis of roughly 500 of the donors reported around 280 Gb of sequence data and about 120 million unique TCR beta sequences obtained from about 170 million T cells. Around 330 gigabases of sequencing data and around 88 million unique TCR sequences made up an early release that covered nearly 650 HLA-typed donors. The genetic ancestry cluster associated with self-reported Caucasian donors included about 84% of the roughly 390 genotyped donors. The study aimed to test whether signatures of past pathogen exposure could be identified by cataloging public T cell receptors. The T cell repertoires of 666 subjects were profiled by immunosequencing and related to cytomegalovirus serostatus. Along with the roughly 670-subject first cohort, a separate validation cohort of over a hundred different subjects was used. To predict cytomegalovirus infection status, the study combined high-throughput TCR immunosequencing, statistical association of individual TCRs with disease status, and machine learning. A later analysis re-analyzed previously published TCR beta repertoires from approximately 670 donors and added high-resolution HLA genotyping to study TCR occurrence patterns. Rather than using new phenotypic data, the later analysis identified candidate immune exposures from TCR beta sequences and from how often those sequences occurred across donors. In an earlier analysis of a few hundred of the donors, high-throughput TCR beta sequencing was used to judge whether each TCR beta V gene segment behaved as functional or pseudogenic. Alongside the repertoire data, information on donor age, sex, ethnicity and CMV serostatus was compiled. In a later genetic analysis, genome-wide SNP genotypes for about 55% of the roughly 670 donors were used, and that subset was treated as a discovery cohort. Every discovery cohort repertoire had been produced on one sequencing platform. Class I and class II HLA loci were covered by the typing at four-digit resolution. The number of donors typed differed by locus, with about 629-630 for A, B, C, DRB1 and DQB1, about 500 for DQA1, 600 to 610 for DPA1, and some 440 for DPB1. Because of strong linkage in the cohort, roughly 5 DR-DQ haplotypes were treated as single units for association and clustering. On average, around 240,000 unique TCR beta nucleotide sequences were sequenced per donor among a few hundred genotyped donors of the cohort, with approximately 18% of those sequences being non-productive. General conclusions and limits of the study: A cluster of highly shared sequence variants was judged likely to represent a technical artifact of the sequencing pipeline. Immune exposure information for the cohort was limited to CMV serostatus. A few of the identified cytomegalovirus-associated TCR beta chains were confirmed in vitro to be specific for cytomegalovirus antigens. A later genetic analysis reported fewer N-insertions in productive TCRs among donors in an Asian-associated ancestry cluster than the approximately 670-donor mean. In this cohort, only TCR beta chains were sequenced, and detectable features were limited by the absence of alpha or paired-chain data. Assigning TCR associations to individual alleles was difficult when HLA alleles, especially DR and DQ, strongly co-occurred. Broadly in line with IMGT annotations, most TCR beta V segments showed up in productive rearrangements about 87% or about 30% of the time in an earlier analysis of 587 of the donors. Sequencing depth was assumed to be roughly uniform across donors in the presence/absence analyses, though that assumption may not hold. Across donors, most TCR sequences were observed very rarely, whereas some public TCRs were present in many individuals. Because counts were too low, seventeen rarely observed V segments, including chromosome 9 orphons, were excluded from the earlier analysis of 587 of the donors. In a later analysis, several top co-occurrence clusters were reported to appear linked to parvovirus B19, influenza, CMV and Epstein-Barr virus. Most CMV-associated TCR beta chains appeared to be HLA-restricted in a later analysis, and the HLA associations seemed to be driven largely by CMV exposure. HLA typing was unavailable for some donors at each locus, so association tests used only the typed subset. Some IMGT-functional V segments, including TRBV6-2 and TRBV6-3, could not be told apart with the 87-base-pair reads, so those segments were excluded. In a later analysis, some 18,000 TCR beta sequences were associated with specific HLA alleles at a false discovery rate of 0.05. The classifier was reported to diagnose cytomegalovirus status with high specificity and sensitivity in both the original and validation cohorts. In the study, 150 to 200 TCR beta chains were listed as associated with cytomegalovirus. Compared with equally common non-associated chains, HLA-associated TCR beta chains in a later analysis were more clonally expanded and had lower generation probabilities. Correlated functional status among segregating V segments might be attributable to linkage disequilibrium, but an unknown experimental factor could not be ruled out. It was suggested by the authors that the approach could potentially be generalized to other disease states and immunological phenotypes. A later analysis found that TCR association rates varied across HLA loci, with DRB1 alleles showing the most associated TCRs and HLA-C alleles the fewest. In a later genetic analysis, a missense DCLRE1C variant was associated with V-gene and J-gene trimming of TCR beta chains, and the association was replicated in an independent cohort. A further reported finding was that TCR beta sequences accurately predicted the HLA-A and HLA-B alleles for most subjects in the first cohort.

Libraries were constructed by the immunoSEQ multiplex PCR assay. For the multiplex PCR, a mixture combining 60 forward primers for TCR Vbeta segments and 13 reverse primers for TCR Jbeta segments was used. Amplification of the CDR3 region of rearranged TCR beta genes was performed with a multiplex PCR assay on genomic DNA. The Illumina HiSeq System was used to sequence the amplified TCR beta libraries as 87-base-pair reads. In the authors' own workflow: A later analysis counted approximately 76 million unique TCR beta chains across the 550 to 700 repertoires, and about 10 million of these chains were shared by at least two donors. A nearest-neighbor algorithm error-corrected the raw reads and collapsed the reads into unique sequences, merging closely related sequences to remove PCR and sequencing errors. To assign V, D and J gene segments, CDR3 sequences were aligned to IMGT reference sequences. For a sequence to be retained, a match of at least six nucleotides was required to both a V gene segment and a J gene segment. A rearrangement counted as productive if the CDR3 had no stop codons and remained in frame with V and J, and every other rearrangement counted as non-productive. CDR3 was defined by IMGT convention, running from the second conserved V-encoded cysteine to the conserved J-encoded phenylalanine. Sequences without an unambiguous match to a single V gene segment were excluded from the earlier analysis of about 640 of the donors. An earlier analysis of fewer than 750 of the donors called V segments functional above 56.7% productive rearrangements and segregating when the between-donor standard deviation exceeded 5%. A statistical classification framework was built to diagnose cytomegalovirus status from the catalog of TCR beta chain sequences. In a later analysis, TCR nucleotide sequences were compared against IMGT/GENE-DB human TR gene sequences so that V and J genes could be assigned. In a later analysis, CDR3 sequences and most-parsimonious VDJ recombination scenarios were assigned using the TCRdist pipeline. In a later analysis, each TCR beta chain was defined by its CDR3 amino acid sequence together with its V-gene family, and reads without a unique V-gene family were excluded. As a way to deal with suspected cross-contamination and a sequencing artifact, a later analysis dropped approximately 570 nucleotide sequences that were highly shared and had low generation probability. In a later analysis, a clonal expansion index was calculated for each public chain from normalized within-repertoire ranks of inferred template counts. A later analysis computed generation probabilities with a VDJ recombination model fitted to out-of-frame rearrangements, and checked the results against IGoR. Hypergeometric tests were used in a later analysis to score TCR-TCR, TCR-HLA and TCR-CMV co-occurrence, with a repertoire-size bias correction applied to the TCR pairs. False discovery rates were estimated in a later analysis by permuting HLA or CMV assignments 20 times. In a later analysis, co-occurring TCRs were grouped with DBSCAN, and TCRdist sequence similarity was added when clustering was performed within HLA-allele-positive subsets. Co-occurrence clustering excluded repertoires with fewer than 30,000 or more than 120,000 public chains, plus five with anomalous nucleotide sharing. TCRdb holds this immuneACCESS table with in-frame rearrangements only. Some clones are missing; in checked studies, unresolved V genes explain under half, and the rest has no known cause. That table furnishes V, J and clone size, whereas the DNA furnished D and trimming. The sample table lists roughly 43,000 clones, about 80% of them with a count of one. The ten biggest clones cover more than 1.3% of the sample.

As concerns this clone: What this receptor recognizes is not known. There are no base qualities to consult, and no much larger clone falls within one base.

At the junction V is shortened by 0 bases and J by 6 bases, with 11 bases in between. Including cysteine and phenylalanine, the CDR3 has 15 amino acids. The CDR3 DNA has 45 bases and is translated from base 1. From the germline V gene, CDR1 is MRHNA and CDR2 is SNTAGT. In total, 500 to 700 healthy bone marrow donors made up the cohort. All cohort members were sampled while nominally healthy, although unrecorded immune exposures were likely present. The donor was CMV seronegative and belonged to the group of 352 seronegative cohort members. A peripheral blood sample was provided by each donor, and peripheral blood mononuclear cells were used for TCR beta sequencing. The Qiagen DNeasy Blood Extraction Kit was used to extract genomic DNA from the blood cell samples.

What was sequenced was PBMCs. This TCR derives from a man aged 25-40 years in good health and CMV-seronegative. The chain employs TRBV6-4 and TRBJ2-2, and possibly TRBD1, on 6 matching bases. The CDR3 corresponds to CASSDSLGGPGELFF. Read as DNA, the sequence is TGTGCCAGCAGTGACTCGTTAGGGGGTCCCGGGGAGCTGTTTTTT.